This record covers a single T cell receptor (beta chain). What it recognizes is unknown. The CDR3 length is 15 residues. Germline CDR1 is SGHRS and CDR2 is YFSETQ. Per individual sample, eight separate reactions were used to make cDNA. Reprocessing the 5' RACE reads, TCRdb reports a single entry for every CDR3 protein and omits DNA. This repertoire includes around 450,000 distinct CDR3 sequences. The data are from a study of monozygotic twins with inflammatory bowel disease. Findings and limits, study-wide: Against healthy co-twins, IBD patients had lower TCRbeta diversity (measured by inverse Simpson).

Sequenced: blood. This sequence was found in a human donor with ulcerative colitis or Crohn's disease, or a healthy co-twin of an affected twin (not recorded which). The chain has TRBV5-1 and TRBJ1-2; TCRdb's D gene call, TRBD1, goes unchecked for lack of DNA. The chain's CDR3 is CASSTQTGVTYGYTF.